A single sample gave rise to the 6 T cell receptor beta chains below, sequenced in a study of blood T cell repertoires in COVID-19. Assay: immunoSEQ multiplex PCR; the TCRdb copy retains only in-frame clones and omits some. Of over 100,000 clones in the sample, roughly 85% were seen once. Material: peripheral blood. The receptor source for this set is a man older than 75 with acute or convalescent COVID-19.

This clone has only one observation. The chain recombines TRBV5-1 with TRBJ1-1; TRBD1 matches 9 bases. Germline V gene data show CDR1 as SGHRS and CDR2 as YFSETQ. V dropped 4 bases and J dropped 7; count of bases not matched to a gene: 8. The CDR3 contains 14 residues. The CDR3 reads CASSPPTDRGEAFF. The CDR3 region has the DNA TGCGCCAGCAGCCCCCCGACGGACAGGGGTGAAGCTTTCTTT. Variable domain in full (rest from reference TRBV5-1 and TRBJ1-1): KAGVTQTPRYLIKTRGQQVTLSCSPISGHRSVSWYQQTPGQGLQFLFEYFSETQRNKGNFPGRFSGRQFSNSRSEMNVSTLELGDSALYLCASSPPTDRGEAFFGQGTRLTVV.

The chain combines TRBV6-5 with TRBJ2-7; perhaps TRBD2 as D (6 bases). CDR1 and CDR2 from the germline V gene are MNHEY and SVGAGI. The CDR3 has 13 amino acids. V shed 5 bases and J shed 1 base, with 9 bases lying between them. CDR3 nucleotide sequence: TGTGCCAGCAGTCCGGGACTGTCCTACGAGCAGTACTTC. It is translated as CASSPGLSYEQYF.

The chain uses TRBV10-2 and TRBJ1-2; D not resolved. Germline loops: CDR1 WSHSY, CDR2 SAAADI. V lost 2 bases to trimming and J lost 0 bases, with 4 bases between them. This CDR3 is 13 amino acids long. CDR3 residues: CASSEIANYGYTF. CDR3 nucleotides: TGCGCCAGCAGTGAGATCGCTAACTATGGCTACACCTTC.

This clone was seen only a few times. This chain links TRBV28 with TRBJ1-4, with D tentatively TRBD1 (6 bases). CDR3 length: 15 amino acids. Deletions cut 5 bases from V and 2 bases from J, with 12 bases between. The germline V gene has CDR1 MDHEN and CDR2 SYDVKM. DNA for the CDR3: TGTGCCAGCAGTCCGGGGGGGGCGACTAATGAAAAACTGTTTTTT. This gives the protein CASSPGGATNEKLFF.

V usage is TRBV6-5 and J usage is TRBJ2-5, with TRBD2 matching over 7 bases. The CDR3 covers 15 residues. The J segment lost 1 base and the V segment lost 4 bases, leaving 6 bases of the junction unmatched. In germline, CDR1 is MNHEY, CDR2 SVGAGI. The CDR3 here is CASSSGGLAQETQYF. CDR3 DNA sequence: TGTGCCAGCAGTTCGGGGGGTTTGGCCCAAGAGACCCAGTACTTC.

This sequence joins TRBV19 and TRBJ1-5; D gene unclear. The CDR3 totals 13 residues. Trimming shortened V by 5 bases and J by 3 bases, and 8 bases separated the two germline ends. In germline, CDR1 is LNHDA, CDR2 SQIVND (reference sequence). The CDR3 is CASSPDNNQPQHF. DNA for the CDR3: TGTGCCAGTAGTCCCGACAACAATCAGCCCCAGCATTTT. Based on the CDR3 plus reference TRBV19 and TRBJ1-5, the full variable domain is DGGITQSPKYLFRKEGQNVTLSCEQNLNHDAMYWYRQDPGQGLRLIYYSQIVNDFQKGDIAEGYSVSREKKESFPLTVTSAQKNPTAFYLCASSPDNNQPQHFGDGTRLSIL.